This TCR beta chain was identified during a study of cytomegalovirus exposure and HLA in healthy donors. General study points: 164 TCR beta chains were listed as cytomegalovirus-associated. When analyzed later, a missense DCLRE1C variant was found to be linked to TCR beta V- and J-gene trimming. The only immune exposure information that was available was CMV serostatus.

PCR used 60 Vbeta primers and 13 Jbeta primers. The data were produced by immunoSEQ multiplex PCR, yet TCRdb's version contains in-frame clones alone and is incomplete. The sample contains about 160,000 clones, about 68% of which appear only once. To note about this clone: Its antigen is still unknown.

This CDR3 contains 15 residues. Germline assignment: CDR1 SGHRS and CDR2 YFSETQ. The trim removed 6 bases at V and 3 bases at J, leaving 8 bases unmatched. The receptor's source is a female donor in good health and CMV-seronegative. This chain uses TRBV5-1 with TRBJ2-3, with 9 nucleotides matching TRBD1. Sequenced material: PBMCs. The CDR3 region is CASILTGGATDTQYF. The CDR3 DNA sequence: TGCGCCAGCATCCTAACAGGGGGCGCAACAGATACGCAGTATTTT. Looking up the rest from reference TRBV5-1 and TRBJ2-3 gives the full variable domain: KAGVTQTPRYLIKTRGQQVTLSCSPISGHRSVSWYQQTPGQGLQFLFEYFSETQRNKGNFPGRFSGRQFSNSRSEMNVSTLELGDSALYLCASILTGGATDTQYFGPGTRLTVL.